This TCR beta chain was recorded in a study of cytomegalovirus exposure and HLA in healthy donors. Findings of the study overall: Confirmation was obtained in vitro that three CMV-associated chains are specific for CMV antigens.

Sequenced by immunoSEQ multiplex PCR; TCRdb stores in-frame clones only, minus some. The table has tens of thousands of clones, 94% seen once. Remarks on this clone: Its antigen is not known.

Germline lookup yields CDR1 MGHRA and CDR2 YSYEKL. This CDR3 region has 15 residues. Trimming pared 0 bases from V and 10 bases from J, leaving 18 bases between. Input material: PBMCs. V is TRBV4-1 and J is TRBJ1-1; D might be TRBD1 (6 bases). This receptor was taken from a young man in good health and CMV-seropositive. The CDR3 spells CASSQDRRTVMGAFF. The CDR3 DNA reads TGCGCCAGCAGCCAAGATCGTAGGACAGTAATGGGAGCTTTCTTT.